This TCR beta chain was recovered during a study of blood T cells in healthy people across ages. Notes on the study in general: Among long-lived donors, naive CD4+ cells were more numerous and diversity higher than in aged donors.

Sample donors were healthy Caucasian individuals that came from Russia, aged about 6 to 100. Total RNA amounts of at least 6 micrograms were extracted per sample. This clonotype was seen repeatedly, ten times or more. Its antigen is not identified. The authors ran a second PCR of 7 to 11 cycles using a sample-barcoded 5' primer and a J-beta primer mix. Each cDNA molecule, via a template-switch adaptor with 12 random nucleotides, was tagged. Each CDR3 protein is one row after TCRdb ran MiXCR on the 5' RACE reads. In the table there are some 1.5 million distinct CDR3 sequences, approximately 28% of which are singletons. The CDR3 is 16 residues long. Germline V lookup: CDR1 SEHNR, CDR2 FQNEAQ (reference sequence). The ends lost 3 bases at V and 2 bases at J; junction bases unmatched: 9.

The chain links TRBV7-9 to TRBJ2-5, with TRBD2 matching over 7 bases. The clonotype was recovered from a woman aged 25-40 years in good health. The sample comprised blood. DNA of the CDR3: TGTGCCAGCAGCTTGGGCGCGGGAGTCGGGCAAGAGACCCAGTACTTC. Residues: CASSLGAGVGQETQYF.